The 28 T cell receptor beta chains presented below share a single source sample, sequenced in a study of blood T cell repertoires in COVID-19. Profiled with immunoSEQ multiplex PCR; TCRdb holds only in-frame clones, not every one. The table records about 59,000 clones, around 85% of them present only once. Sequenced sample: peripheral blood. The receptors here all came from a human donor in a cohort sampled during active COVID-19.

The chain uses TRBV27 and TRBJ1-4; 9 nucleotides align to TRBD1. V lost 5 bases to trimming and J lost 3 bases; unmatched junction nucleotides: 7. The germline V gene encodes CDR1 MNHEY and CDR2 SMNVEV (reference sequence). The CDR3 loop spans 16 amino acids. The CDR3 spells CASSKRQGGPNEKLFF. In DNA form, the CDR3 reads TGTGCCAGCAGTAAACGACAGGGGGGGCCTAATGAAAAACTGTTTTTT.

The V and J genes are TRBV27 and TRBJ2-3; TRBD1 might be the D (5 bases). This CDR3 region has 15 residues. Germline V gene sequence: CDR1 MNHEY, CDR2 SMNVEV (reference sequence). V lost 2 bases, J lost 0 bases, and 9 bases lay in between. The CDR3, as DNA: TGTGCCAGCAGTTTACTAGGGGTTAGCACAGATACGCAGTATTTT. Protein product: CASSLLGVSTDTQYF.

V gene TRBV24-1 combines with J gene TRBJ2-7; a weak D match, TRBD2 (6 bases). The CDR3 sequence is 12 residues long. V lost 9 bases and J 3 bases, leaving 11 bases between the germline ends. Germline CDR1 and CDR2: KGHDR and SFDVKD. CDR3 nucleotides: TGTGCCACCTCTGGAGGGAGCTACGAGCAGTACTTC. This gives the protein CATSGGSYEQYF.

This clone was counted only a few times. The V gene is TRBV4-1, the J gene TRBJ1-5; 7 positions agree with TRBD1. Germline V gene sequence: CDR1 MGHRA, CDR2 YSYEKL. This CDR3 is 15 amino acids long. With 4 bases clipped from V and 8 bases from J, the junction kept 11 bases outside the gene matches. This chain's CDR3 is CASSPLTGPGEPQHF. CDR3 nucleotide sequence: TGCGCCAGCAGCCCTTTGACAGGGCCCGGGGAGCCCCAGCATTTT.

This chain uses TRBV28 with TRBJ1-1; D is perhaps TRBD1 (5 bases). Trimming stripped 5 bases from V and 2 bases from J, with 9 bases between. The germline V gene has CDR1 MDHEN and CDR2 SYDVKM. This CDR3 spans 13 amino acids. The CDR3 loop is CASSPQGNTEAFF. CDR3 DNA: TGTGCCAGCAGTCCTCAGGGCAACACTGAAGCTTTCTTT. Drawing the rest from reference TRBV28 and TRBJ1-1, the complete variable domain is DVKVTQSSRYLVKRTGEKVFLECVQDMDHENMFWYRQDPGLGLRLIYFSYDVKMKEKGDIPEGYSVSREKKERFSLILESASTNQTSMYLCASSPQGNTEAFFGQGTRLTVV.

This chain connects TRBV7-2 to TRBJ2-1, with 8 bases fitting TRBD2. The CDR3 has 15 residues. Trimming at V came to 4 bases and at J to 4 bases, leaving 6 bases not matched to a gene. CDR1 SGHTA and CDR2 FQGNSA come from the germline V gene. The CDR3 loop reads CASSSGLGGYNEQFF. The CDR3, as DNA: TGTGCCAGCAGCTCGGGACTAGGGGGATACAATGAGCAGTTCTTC.

The chain couples TRBV7-8 to TRBJ2-7, with D tentatively TRBD1 (8 bases). V gave up 1 base and J gave up 5 bases, with 18 bases separating them. The CDR3 contains 16 residues. The germline V gene has CDR1 SGHVS and CDR2 FQNEAQ. DNA of the CDR3: TGTGCCAGCAGCTTAGTAATCAGGACAGGGAGGGACGAGCAGTACTTC. Amino acid sequence: CASSLVIRTGRDEQYF.

The chain combines TRBV19 with TRBJ2-3; 8 positions agree with TRBD2. Losses at the gene ends were 5 bases for V and 0 bases for J; bases not matched to a gene: 1. This CDR3 comprises 14 residues. Looked up from germline, CDR1 is LNHDA and CDR2 is SQIVND (reference sequence). For the CDR3, the DNA is TGTGCCAGTAGTTCTAGCGGGAGCACAGATACGCAGTATTTT. Encoded protein: CASSSSGSTDTQYF.

Worth noting for this clone: Compared with germline, one end of the junction differs, possibly owing to a read error. J is TRBJ2-1 and V is TRBV7-7; 12 bases are a match to TRBD2. Germline V gives CDR1 SSHAT, CDR2 FNYEAQ (reference sequence). The CDR3 is 15 residues long. The CDR3 protein is CASSSRLAGAGEQFF. CDR3 nucleotides: TGTGCTAGCAGCTCTCGACTAGCGGGAGCTGGAGAGCAGTTCTTC.

The rearrangement joins TRBV6-2 or TRBV6-3 to TRBJ1-5; 7 bases map to TRBD1. V lost 4 bases, J lost 2 bases, and 5 bases stayed unmatched. This CDR3 spans 15 amino acids. The germline V gene encodes CDR1 MNHEY and CDR2 SVGEGT. The CDR3 loop reads CASSSTGTGNQPQHF. The CDR3 nucleotides read TGTGCCAGCAGTTCCACCGGGACAGGCAATCAGCCCCAGCATTTT.

The V gene is TRBV27, the J gene TRBJ2-7, with 7 nucleotides matching TRBD1. J gave up 0 bases and V 11 bases, and 7 bases lay outside the gene matches. Looked up from germline, CDR1 is MNHEY and CDR2 is SMNVEV (reference sequence). The CDR3 length is 13 residues. DNA for the CDR3: TGTGCCGTACGGGACAGCTTCTCCTACGAGCAGTACTTC. This sequence encodes CAVRDSFSYEQYF.

This clone was counted a single time. The rearrangement links TRBV10-3 to TRBJ2-5, with 7 bases matching TRBD1. Trimming cost V 5 bases and J 0 bases; bases outside gene matches: 6. CDR1 is ENHRY and CDR2 is SYGVKD in the germline V gene. The CDR3 runs to 15 residues. The CDR3 nucleotides read TGTGCCATCAGTAAACAGGGGAAGTACCAAGAGACCCAGTACTTC. It specifies CAISKQGKYQETQYF.

This rearrangement joins TRBV18 to TRBJ1-6; no firm D call. Germline loops: CDR1 KGHSH, CDR2 LQKENI. The CDR3 sequence is 17 residues long. Between the trimmed V and J ends, which lost 6 bases and 0 bases, there was a span of 15 bases. CDR3 nucleotides: TGTGCCAGCTCCCATTCGGGAGCCAGCTCCTATAATTCACCCCTCCACTTT. Residues: CASSHSGASSYNSPLHF.

This clone was seen just once. The V and J genes are TRBV11-3 and TRBJ2-1; tentative D call: TRBD1 (6 bases). The ends were cut back, 3 bases at V and 12 bases at J, with 21 bases in the middle. Per germline, CDR1 SGHNT and CDR2 YENEEA. This CDR3 is 15 amino acids long. CDR3 DNA: TGTGCCAGCAGCTTGGACCCAGGGGCCTTCGAAGCGCAGTTCTTC. This sequence encodes CASSLDPGAFEAQFF.

The chain has TRBV5-6 and TRBJ2-5, with D uncertain. The CDR3 length is 14 residues. The germline V gene encodes CDR1 SGHDT and CDR2 YYEEEE. Trimming shortened V by 0 bases and J by 1 base, and 7 bases separated the two germline ends. This CDR3 reads CASSLESFQETQYF. DNA of the CDR3: TGTGCCAGCAGCTTGGAATCTTTCCAAGAGACCCAGTACTTC.

This chain links TRBV5-4 with TRBJ1-2, with 8 bases matching TRBD1. After removal of 3 bases from V and 5 bases from J, the junction contained 3 bases not matched to a gene. The CDR3 contains 13 residues. From germline, CDR1 is SGHNT and CDR2 YYREEE (reference sequence). Here the CDR3 reads CASSSGQVYGYTF. DNA of the CDR3: TGTGCCAGCAGCTCGGGACAGGTATATGGCTACACCTTC.

The J gene is TRBJ1-4, the V gene TRBV19; 10 nucleotides agree with TRBD1. Unmatched junction bases numbered 6, after V lost 3 bases and J lost 8 bases. Germline values: CDR1 LNHDA, CDR2 SQIVND (reference sequence). The CDR3 consists of 15 residues. The CDR3 loop is CASSIRDRGQEKLFF. The CDR3 coding sequence is TGTGCCAGTAGTATCCGGGACAGGGGACAGGAAAAACTGTTTTTT.

The genes are TRBV7-3 and TRBJ1-2; D gene ambiguous. The CDR3 length is 13 residues. Looked up from germline, CDR1 is SGHTA and CDR2 is FQGTGA. Trimming pared 3 bases from V and 3 bases from J, leaving 8 bases between. The CDR3 sequence: CASSLAGDYGYTF. The CDR3 nucleotides are TGTGCCAGCAGCTTGGCCGGAGACTATGGCTACACCTTC.

CDR3: CAWSRAAYNEQFF. CDR3 DNA sequence: TGTGCCTGGAGCCGAGCCGCCTACAATGAGCAGTTCTTC. The V gene is TRBV30, the J gene TRBJ2-1; D gene uncertain. CDR1 is GTSNPN, CDR2 SVGIG, per germline (reference sequence). The CDR3 runs to 13 residues. Trimming pared 3 bases from V and 2 bases from J, leaving 8 bases between.

V usage is TRBV2 and J usage is TRBJ1-1; D gene unclear. Trimming removed 4 bases at V and 5 bases at J, with 17 bases between. The germline V gene encodes CDR1 SNHLY and CDR2 FYNNEI. The CDR3 has 15 amino acids. CDR3 residues: CASSAWAPGGTEAFF. The CDR3 region has the DNA TGTGCCAGCAGTGCATGGGCCCCAGGAGGAACTGAAGCTTTCTTT. The full variable domain, in which reference TRBV2 and TRBJ1-1 provide the parts outside the CDR3, is EPEVTQTPSHQVTQMGQEVILRCVPISNHLYFYWYRQILGQKVEFLVSFYNNEISEKSEIFDDQFSVERPDGSNFTLKIRSTKLEDSAMYFCASSAWAPGGTEAFFGQGTRLTVV.

The V call is TRBV7-2, the J call TRBJ1-2; 9 nucleotides line up with TRBD1. Per the germline V gene, CDR1 is SGHTA and CDR2 is FQGNSA. Unmatched junction bases numbered 2, after V lost 2 bases and J lost 4 bases. The CDR3 sequence is 14 residues long. Here the CDR3 DNA reads TGTGCCAGCAGCTTAAACAGGGGGCCCTATGGCTACACCTTC. Its translation is CASSLNRGPYGYTF.

The rearrangement links TRBV7-9 to TRBJ1-6; perhaps TRBD1 as D (5 bases). This CDR3 has 13 residues. CDR1 is SEHNR and CDR2 is FQNEAQ in the germline V gene (reference sequence). Trimming removed 1 base from V and 7 bases from J, with 5 bases in between. The CDR3 here is CASSLDRNSPLHF. CDR3 bases: TGTGCCAGCAGCTTAGACAGGAATTCACCCCTCCACTTT.

In its sample, this clone was seen a few times. V and J are TRBV5-1 and TRBJ1-1, with TRBD1 identical over 7 bases. Germline CDR1 is SGHRS and CDR2 is YFSETQ. The CDR3 sequence is 14 residues long. V shed 2 bases, J shed 3 bases, and the junction held 4 bases outside the gene matches. The CDR3 is CASSLQGTDTEAFF. CDR3 nucleotides: TGCGCCAGCAGCTTACAGGGGACGGACACTGAAGCTTTCTTT.

The chain uses TRBV4-1 and TRBJ2-3; 9 bases match TRBD2. J gave up 2 bases and V 7 bases, and 10 bases lay outside the gene matches. The CDR3 runs 16 residues. Looked up from germline, CDR1 is MGHRA and CDR2 is YSYEKL. CDR3 in amino acids: CASTLSAGGPTDTQYF. DNA for the CDR3: TGCGCCAGCACCCTTTCCGCGGGAGGGCCCACAGATACGCAGTATTTT.

This clone was detected only a few times. The V gene is TRBV4-2, the J gene TRBJ2-2; 7 nucleotides align to TRBD2. Germline V CDR1 and CDR2: LGHNA, YNFKEQ. J was trimmed by 1 base and V by 3 bases; bases with no gene match: 8. The CDR3 spans 17 residues. The CDR3 bases are TGTGCCAGCAGCCACCCGAGGGGCGGGAGGAACACCGGGGAGCTGTTTTTT. This sequence encodes CASSHPRGGRNTGELFF.

The chain recombines TRBV29-1 with TRBJ2-7; 9 nucleotides align to TRBD2. J gave up 2 bases and V 4 bases, and 12 bases lay outside the gene matches. The CDR3 extends over 16 amino acids. Germline V gene data show CDR1 as SQVTM and CDR2 as ANQGSEA. The CDR3: CSVAGEASGVTYEQYF. CDR3 sequence (DNA): TGCAGCGTTGCAGGAGAGGCTAGCGGGGTAACCTACGAGCAGTACTTC.

This CDR3 is CASSLSFGGLVWQYF. Here the CDR3 DNA reads TGTGCCAGCAGCTTATCTTTTGGGGGACTGGTATGGCAGTATTTT. V usage is TRBV7-2 and J usage is TRBJ2-3, with a weak D call TRBD2 (6 bases). The CDR3 spans 15 residues. CDR1 SGHTA and CDR2 FQGNSA come from the germline V gene. V was trimmed by 2 bases and J by 11 bases, leaving 20 bases between them.

The rearrangement links TRBV4-3 to TRBJ2-1; 7 positions match TRBD2. Per the germline V gene, CDR1 is LGHNA and CDR2 is YSLEER. The trim removed 3 bases at V and 6 bases at J, leaving 14 bases unmatched. This CDR3 has 17 amino acids. This CDR3 reads CASSQGLSGVVVNEQFF. CDR3 nucleotides: TGCGCCAGCAGCCAGGGACTATCGGGAGTAGTTGTCAATGAGCAGTTCTTC.